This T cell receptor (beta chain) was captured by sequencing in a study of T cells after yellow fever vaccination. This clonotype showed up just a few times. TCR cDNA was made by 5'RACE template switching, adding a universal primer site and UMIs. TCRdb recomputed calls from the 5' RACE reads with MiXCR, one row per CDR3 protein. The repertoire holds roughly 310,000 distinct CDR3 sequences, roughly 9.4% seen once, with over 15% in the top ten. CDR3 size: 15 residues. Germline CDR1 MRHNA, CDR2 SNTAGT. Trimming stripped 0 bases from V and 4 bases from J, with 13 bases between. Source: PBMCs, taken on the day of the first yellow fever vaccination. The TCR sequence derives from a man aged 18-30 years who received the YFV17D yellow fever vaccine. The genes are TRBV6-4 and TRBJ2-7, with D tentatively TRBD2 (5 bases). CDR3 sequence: CASSDSGNQEYEQYV. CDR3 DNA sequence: TGTGCCAGCAGTGACTCCGGGAATCAAGAGTACGAGCAGTACGTC.